Listed below are T cell receptor beta chains from one sample, sequenced in a study of T-cell memory formation after mild COVID-19. TCRdb reprocessed the 5' RACE reads with MiXCR, giving one entry per CDR3 protein. The sample carries fewer than 110,000 distinct CDR3 sequences, about an eighth recorded once. Sequenced material: PBMCs or a T cell subset sorted from them (not recorded which). The origin of the receptors is a man younger than 35 who had mild COVID-19 (a few samples of this study predate the infection). Cell type and time point are not known. Both conserved end residues are part of each CDR3. The D gene is left open where the match is weak. A clone size is listed for some rows: how often the clone was seen (once, few, many), or a class if it is expanded.

j_call v_call clone_size d_call cdr3_nt cdr3_aa
TRBJ1-1 TRBV7-9 NA NA TGTGCCAGCAGCCCAAATGGTAGGGCTGCTGAAGCTTTCTTT CASSPNGRAAEAFF
TRBJ2-7 TRBV4-1 few NA TGCGCCACCGGGACCGGGACAACTGATACCTACGAGCAGTACTTC CATGTGTTDTYEQYF
TRBJ2-5 TRBV7-2 NA TRBD2 TGTGCCAGCAGCCCTAGGACTTCGGGGGGGCAGTACTTC CASSPRTSGGQYF
TRBJ1-1 TRBV4-1 many NA TGCGCCAGCAGCTCCCAGGCGGGAGGAGAAACTGAAGCTTTCTTT CASSSQAGGETEAFF
TRBJ2-5 TRBV7-9 NA TRBD2 TGTGCCAGCAGCTTAAGTGCGGGGGGGTACCAAGAGACCCAGTACTTC CASSLSAGGYQETQYF
TRBJ2-1 TRBV4-3 NA TRBD2 TGCGCCAGCCGCCAAGAATTGATGGCTAGCGGGGGGCGGGGGAATGAGCAGTTCTTC CASRQELMASGGRGNEQFF
TRBJ2-7 TRBV6-5 many NA TGTGCCACCCAGGAGGGTCCCTACGAGCAGTACTTC CATQEGPYEQYF
TRBJ1-2 TRBV4-1 NA TRBD1 TGCGCCAGCAGCCGTGGAACAGGGGCTAACTATGGCTACACCTTC CASSRGTGANYGYTF
TRBJ2-5 TRBV7-2 few NA TGTGCCAGCCCCAAGGGGTCCTTC CASPKGSF
TRBJ2-1 TRBV25-1 NA TRBD1 TGTGCCAGCAGTGATCCACTACCGGGACAGGGGGGTAATGAGCAGTTCTTC CASSDPLPGQGGNEQFF
TRBJ1-2 TRBV7-6 many NA TGTGCCAGCAGCTTAGGGTCCGGGGATTATGGCTACACCTTC CASSLGSGDYGYTF
TRBJ2-1 TRBV29-1 NA NA TGCAGCTCCTCGGGGCGGAGCTCCTACAATGAGCAGTTCTTC CSSSGRSSYNEQFF
TRBJ1-1 TRBV6-2/TRBV6-3 NA NA TGTGCCAGCAGTTACGACATACCGAACACTGAAGCTTTCTTT CASSYDIPNTEAFF
TRBJ1-2 TRBV20-1 many NA TGCAGTGCTAGAAAATTGGAGGTGGGGGACTATGGCTACACCTTC CSARKLEVGDYGYTF
TRBJ2-5 TRBV28 many NA TGTGCCAGCAGGCCGGGAATGGAACAAGAGACCCAGTACTTC CASRPGMEQETQYF
TRBJ2-1 TRBV12-3/TRBV12-4 NA TRBD1 TGTGCCAGCAGGGGGACAGGGTCCTACAATGAGCAGTTCTTC CASRGTGSYNEQFF
TRBJ1-5 TRBV12-3/TRBV12-4 NA NA TGTGCCAGCAGTTTGGTTATGGGGGCCTGGAATCAGCCCCAGCATTTT CASSLVMGAWNQPQHF
TRBJ2-5 TRBV12-3/TRBV12-4 NA NA TGTGCCAGCAGACGGGACAAAGAGACCCAGTACTTC CASRRDKETQYF
TRBJ1-5 TRBV20-1 few NA TGCAGTGTCTGGGGGGGGGTAATTAATCAGCCCCAGCATTTT CSVWGGVINQPQHF
TRBJ2-2 TRBV5-1 few TRBD2 TGCGCCAGCAGCTTTCGCGGGGGGGACGAGGAGCTGTTTTTT CASSFRGGDEELFF
TRBJ2-2 TRBV2 few NA TGTGCCAATACCTACAGGACCGGGGAGCTGTTTTTT CANTYRTGELFF
TRBJ1-2 TRBV7-9 NA NA TGTGCCAGCAGTTCCCCGACAGGCGGATATGGCTACACCTTC CASSSPTGGYGYTF
TRBJ2-1 TRBV12-3/TRBV12-4 few TRBD2 TGTGCCAGCGCGACTACGGGGGGTGGGAATGAGCAGTTCTTC CASATTGGGNEQFF